The entry below describes one T cell receptor beta chain. The data stem from a study of CD8 T cells in Susac syndrome. Negative isolation was used for CD8+ and CD4+ T cells, and FACS enrichment was applied to TEMRA cells. The junction had 5 bases not matched to a gene; V was cut back by 6 bases and J by 4 bases. This CDR3 has 13 amino acids. CDR1 and CDR2 (germline): MNHEY, SVGEGT. Random hexamers were used to reverse transcribe 0.5 to 1 ug of RNA. TCR beta CDR3 was amplified by immunoSEQ multiplex PCR. This amplification extended across 54 Vbeta and 13 Jbeta segments. MiXCR, run by TCRdb on the immunoSEQ multiplex PCR reads, gives a single entry per CDR3 protein. The table has about 180,000 distinct CDR3 sequences, about 94% seen once.

V is TRBV6-2 or TRBV6-3 and J is TRBJ2-7; 8 bases map to TRBD1. The sequence was obtained from a human donor with Susac syndrome. Sequencing was performed on CD4+ T cells from PBMCs. The CDR3 coding sequence is TGTGCCAGCAGCGGGACAGGATCTTACGAGCAGTACTTC. Translated: CASSGTGSYEQYF.